The 27 T cell receptor beta chains reported below all come from one sample, sequenced in a study of spatial heterogeneity in lung cancer. A single record per CDR3 protein comes from TCRdb applying MiXCR to the 5' RACE reads. The sample shows some 44,000 distinct CDR3 sequences, 12% to 15% of them seen only once. Time point indicated: sample taken at primary tumor resection. Sequencing covered unsorted whole RNA taken from tumor, nontumor lung or frozen PBMC. This specimen was PBMCs, taken at surgery. The receptor source for this set is a male donor with early-stage non-small cell lung cancer.

V and J are TRBV20-1 and TRBJ1-3; D ambiguous. With 6 bases removed from V and 4 bases from J, the gap between germline ends came to 19 bases. The germline V gene has CDR1 DFQATT and CDR2 SNEGSKA (reference sequence). This CDR3 has 15 amino acids. CDR3 sequence reads: CSADTFGPTGNTIYF. The CDR3 DNA sequence: TGCAGTGCAGACACCTTCGGCCCGACCGGAAACACCATATATTTT.

This clonotype came up many times. The chain couples TRBV12-3 or TRBV12-4 to TRBJ1-3; the D is unclear. Trimming left V 6 bases short and J 0 bases short, with 12 bases between. The CDR3 totals 15 residues. The DNA of the CDR3 is TGTGCCAGCAGCCCCCCACGGGGCTCTGGAAACACCATATATTTT. This gives the protein CASSPPRGSGNTIYF.

This clonotype was counted many times. The V call is TRBV10-3, the J call TRBJ1-1; a possible D gene is TRBD1 (5 bases). CDR1 and CDR2 (germline): ENHRY, SYGVKD. The CDR3 is made up of 14 amino acids. The CDR3 DNA is TGTGCTACCTTGGAGACGGGGCCCGATCCTGAAGCTTTCTTT. It yields the protein CATLETGPDPEAFF.

CDR3: CASSRSREDAYGYTF. CDR3 sequence (DNA): TGTGCCAGCTCACGGTCCCGGGAAGACGCTTATGGCTACACCTTC. V is TRBV18 and J is TRBJ1-2, with D unresolved. This CDR3 spans 15 amino acids. V lost 4 bases and J 5 bases, leaving 17 bases between the germline ends. From germline, CDR1 is KGHSH and CDR2 LQKENI. Full variable domain (rest looked up from reference TRBV18 and TRBJ1-2): NAGVMQNPRHLVRRRGQEARLRCSPMKGHSHVYWYRQLPEEGLKFMVYLQKENIIDESGMPKERFSAEFPKEGPSILRIQQVVRGDSAAYFCASSRSREDAYGYTFGSGTRLTVV.

This clonotype has a count of ten or more. The chain combines TRBV10-2 with TRBJ1-3, with D unresolved. The V end lost 3 bases, the J end lost 2 bases, and 11 bases lay between the germline ends. Per the germline V gene, CDR1 is WSHSY and CDR2 is SAAADI. The CDR3 loop spans 15 amino acids. The CDR3 protein is CASSDHRSAGNTIYF. CDR3 nucleotide sequence: TGCGCCAGCAGTGATCACAGATCCGCTGGAAACACCATATATTTT.

The chain has TRBV7-2 and TRBJ2-1; the match to TRBD2 covers 10 bases. This CDR3 contains 15 residues. Germline V lookup: CDR1 SGHTA, CDR2 FQGNSA. V dropped 5 bases and J dropped 2; count of bases not matched to a gene: 3. The CDR3 bases are TGTGCCAGCAGCCAAACTAGCGGGACCTACAATGAGCAGTTCTTC. Protein sequence: CASSQTSGTYNEQFF.

The chain employs TRBV20-1 and TRBJ2-1, with TRBD2 matching over 9 bases. The CDR3 loop spans 15 amino acids. Germline V gene data show CDR1 as DFQATT and CDR2 as SNEGSKA (reference sequence). V shed 0 bases, J shed 2 bases, and the junction held 2 bases outside the gene matches. In nucleotides, the CDR3 is TGCAGTGCTAGAGAGCGGGAGGGTACCTACAATGAGCAGTTCTTC. Translation: CSAREREGTYNEQFF.

In this sample, this clonotype turned up a few times. This chain uses TRBV27 with TRBJ2-1; TRBD1 is a possible D gene (6 bases). Per the germline V gene, CDR1 is MNHEY and CDR2 is SMNVEV (reference sequence). Trimming cost V 6 bases and J 10 bases, with 10 bases left between them. The CDR3 is 11 amino acids. CDR3 bases: TGTGCCAGCAGGGGGGCAATAGAGCAGTTCTTC. Residues: CASRGAIEQFF.

The rearrangement uses TRBV12-3 or TRBV12-4 and TRBJ1-2; D ambiguous. The V gene lost 3 bases and the J gene lost 8 bases, with 13 bases spanning the gap. This CDR3 has 13 amino acids. The CDR3 loop is CASSFGGLSGYTF. CDR3 nucleotides: TGTGCCAGCAGTTTCGGCGGTCTTTCGGGCTACACCTTC.

The chain employs TRBV30 and TRBJ1-1; D may be TRBD1 (6 bases). Germline V CDR1 and CDR2: GTSNPN, SVGIG (reference sequence). V was clipped by 2 bases and J by 0 bases, with 10 bases between them. The CDR3 is 14 amino acids. CDR3 nucleotides: TGTGCCTGGAGTTCTGGACAGATGAACACTGAAGCTTTCTTT. This translates into CAWSSGQMNTEAFF.

This clonotype was observed at least ten times. The rearrangement uses TRBV28 and TRBJ2-7; a possible D gene is TRBD1 (6 bases). The CDR3 length is 13 residues. Trimming cost V 6 bases and J 4 bases, with 13 bases left between them. CDR1 MDHEN and CDR2 SYDVKM come from the germline V gene. CDR3 region: CASRQPGQYEQYF. The CDR3 DNA reads TGTGCCAGCAGACAACCCGGACAGTACGAGCAGTACTTC.

This chain links TRBV2 with TRBJ1-5; weak D call: TRBD1 (5 bases). The V end lost 6 bases, the J end lost 1 base, and 19 bases lay between the germline ends. The CDR3 has 17 amino acids. Germline CDR1 and CDR2: SNHLY and FYNNEI. CDR3 coding DNA: TGTGCCAGCAGCCCTTCGTCCTGGGGGATCAGCAATCAGCCCCAGCATTTT. It specifies CASSPSSWGISNQPQHF.

Turning to this clonotype: Given a much more abundant clone one base away, this may be a read error. This chain joins TRBV12-3 or TRBV12-4 and TRBJ2-2; TRBD1 agrees at 7 bases. This CDR3 has 15 residues. CDR3 DNA sequence: TGTGCCAGCAGACGAACGACAGGGATCACCGGGGAGCCGTTTTTT. It is translated as CASRRTTGITGEPFF.

The gene calls are TRBV24-1 and TRBJ2-2, with D unclear. V gave up 7 bases and J gave up 0 bases, with 11 bases separating them. Germline lookup yields CDR1 KGHDR and CDR2 SFDVKD. The CDR3 contains 15 residues. CDR3 in amino acids: CATRGIRPNTGELFF. The DNA of the CDR3 is TGTGCCACCAGGGGTATAAGGCCGAACACCGGGGAGCTGTTTTTT.

This clonotype has only a few counts. The chain employs TRBV5-1 and TRBJ2-3; D is tentatively TRBD1 or TRBD2 (5 bases each). Trimming took off 1 base at V and 6 bases at J, with 15 bases between the two ends. Germline CDR1 reads SGHRS; CDR2 reads YFSETQ. The CDR3 contains 15 residues. The CDR3 loop reads CASSLYGGEVDTQYF. In nucleotides, the CDR3 is TGCGCCAGCAGCTTGTATGGGGGAGAAGTGGATACGCAGTATTTT.

The chain couples TRBV7-2 to TRBJ1-2; D remains unclear. Trimming cost V 6 bases and J 0 bases, with 14 bases left between them. From germline, CDR1 is SGHTA and CDR2 FQGNSA. The CDR3 is made up of 15 amino acids. The CDR3 protein is CASRRDGSANYGYTF. CDR3 in DNA: TGTGCCAGCAGACGTGACGGCTCAGCTAACTATGGCTACACCTTC.

The sample holds a few counts of this clonotype. V is TRBV3-1 and J is TRBJ2-5; D gene uncertain. This CDR3 contains 15 residues. V shed 4 bases and J shed 5 bases, with 17 bases lying between them. Germline V gene lookup returns CDR1 LGHDT and CDR2 YNNKEL (reference sequence). The chain's CDR3 is CASSPRTKTLETQYF. The CDR3 DNA follows: TGTGCCAGCAGCCCAAGGACCAAGACGTTGGAGACCCAGTACTTC.

Only one count was recorded for this clonotype. The V call is TRBV7-8, the J call TRBJ1-3; D unresolved. Trimming cost V 2 bases and J 2 bases, with 7 bases left between them. Germline V gives CDR1 SGHVS, CDR2 FQNEAQ. This CDR3 has 14 amino acids. As DNA, the CDR3 is TGTGCCAGCAGCTTACGGGGAACTGGAAACACCATATATTTT. It specifies CASSLRGTGNTIYF.

This chain joins TRBV27 and TRBJ1-5, with D maybe TRBD1 (6 bases). Trimming took 3 bases from V and 6 from J, leaving 6 bases between them. The length of the CDR3 is 12 residues. The germline V gene encodes CDR1 MNHEY and CDR2 SMNVEV (reference sequence). The CDR3 DNA reads as TGTGCCAGCAGTTTCAGGGGTCAGCCCCAGCATTTT. This translates into CASSFRGQPQHF.

This clonotype showed up many times. This sequence joins TRBV12-3 or TRBV12-4 and TRBJ2-2; no clear D. V was trimmed by 3 bases and J by 2 bases, leaving 7 bases between them. The CDR3 runs 14 residues. CDR3 in amino acids: CASSFGDNTGELFF. CDR3 DNA sequence: TGTGCCAGCAGTTTCGGAGACAACACCGGGGAGCTGTTTTTT.

This clonotype came up many times. This rearrangement joins TRBV10-1 to TRBJ1-1, with D hard to call. CDR1 WNHNN and CDR2 SYGVQD come from the germline V gene (reference sequence). CDR3 length: 13 residues. Trimming cost V 4 bases and J 0 bases, with 6 bases left between them. CDR3 nucleotide sequence: TGCGCCAGCAGTGCGGTGCTGAACACTGAAGCTTTCTTT. This gives the protein CASSAVLNTEAFF.

This sequence joins TRBV5-6 and TRBJ1-6; 7 nucleotides line up with TRBD1. The trim removed 4 bases at V and 8 bases at J, leaving 12 bases unmatched. CDR1 and CDR2 (germline): SGHDT, YYEEEE. CDR3 length: 16 amino acids. CDR3 region: CASSRGDRVVDSPLHF. The CDR3 DNA reads as TGTGCCAGCAGCCGCGGAGACAGGGTAGTTGATTCACCCCTCCACTTT.

This clonotype was detected ten times or more. The chain carries TRBV3-1 and TRBJ2-6; 8 nucleotides agree with TRBD1. Germline CDR1 is LGHDT and CDR2 is YNNKEL (reference sequence). V gave up 1 base and J gave up 1 base; unmatched junction bases: 0. CDR3 length: 16 residues. The CDR3 sequence is CASSQGTGSGANVLTF. The DNA for the CDR3 is TGTGCCAGCAGCCAAGGGACAGGGTCTGGGGCCAACGTCCTGACTTTC.

This clonotype was observed many times. The J gene is TRBJ1-6, the V gene TRBV4-1; TRBD1 matches at 11 bases. V was clipped by 4 bases and J by 8 bases; unmatched bases: 7. Per the germline V gene, CDR1 is MGHRA and CDR2 is YSYEKL. This CDR3 has 16 residues. CDR3 nucleotides: TGCGCCAGCAGCCCCCCTCGGACAGGGGGCGATTCACCCCTCCACTTT. Its protein is CASSPPRTGGDSPLHF.

There are many counts of this clonotype. The J gene is TRBJ2-3, the V gene TRBV6-1; 7 positions agree with TRBD1. V lost 6 bases to trimming and J lost 8 bases; unmatched junction nucleotides: 8. The CDR3 contains 13 residues. Germline V lookup: CDR1 MNHNS, CDR2 SASEGT. CDR3 nucleotide sequence: TGTGCCAGCAGCCACTACCCAGGGGGTACGCAGTATTTT. It yields the protein CASSHYPGGTQYF.

The CDR3 nucleotides are TGTGCCAGCAGCCTACGGACAGGGGCATACAATGAGCAGTTCTTC. The encoded protein is CASSLRTGAYNEQFF. The chain has TRBV5-4 and TRBJ2-1, with 9 positions matching TRBD1. The CDR3 consists of 15 residues. V gave up 4 bases and J gave up 4 bases; unmatched junction bases: 6. Looked up from germline, CDR1 is SGHNT and CDR2 is YYREEE (reference sequence).

The chain combines TRBV4-1 with TRBJ2-5; TRBD2 agrees at 11 bases. V was pared by 1 base and J by 4 bases, with 2 bases of the junction left unmatched. Germline assignment: CDR1 MGHRA and CDR2 YSYEKL. The CDR3 has 15 amino acids. The CDR3 DNA sequence: TGCGCCAGCAGCCAAGGACTAGCGGGGACAGAGACCCAGTACTTC. Translation gives CASSQGLAGTETQYF.